The 27 T cell receptor beta chains below all came from one sample that was sequenced in a study of PD-L1 blockade in urothelial cancer. The sample's time point: pretreatment peripheral blood. Measured with immunoSEQ multiplex PCR; TCRdb has only the in-frame clones, and not every one. The repertoire holds some 80,000 clones, with approximately 86% as singletons. Sequencing used PBMCs, obtained around atezolizumab (anti-PD-L1) treatment. Receptor source: a man aged 40-49 years with urothelial cancer.

This clone was detected only once. The gene calls are TRBV2 and TRBJ1-2, with D possibly being TRBD1 (6 bases). CDR3 length: 13 residues. Germline CDR1 reads SNHLY; CDR2 reads FYNNEI. V was pared by 3 bases and J by 4 bases, with 9 bases between. The CDR3 DNA follows: TGTGCCAGCAGTGAGTGGACAGTCTATGGCTACACCTTC. It specifies CASSEWTVYGYTF.

This chain uses TRBV5-6 with TRBJ1-5, with 9 bases matching TRBD1. The germline gives CDR1 SGHDT, CDR2 YYEEEE. V was pared by 1 base and J by 2 bases, with 1 base of the junction left unmatched. The CDR3 totals 15 residues. The CDR3 protein is CASSLRTGGNQPQHF. CDR3 nucleotide sequence: TGTGCCAGCAGCTTGAGGACAGGGGGCAATCAGCCCCAGCATTTT.

V gene TRBV6-6 combines with J gene TRBJ2-3, with 11 bases that match TRBD1. Losses at the gene ends were 5 bases for V and 4 bases for J; bases not matched to a gene: 8. Germline V gene data show CDR1 as MNHNY and CDR2 as SVGAGI (reference sequence). The CDR3 consists of 16 residues. CDR3 bases: TGTGCCAGCAGTCAAACACCGGGACAGGGGGCAGATACGCAGTATTTT. This gives the protein CASSQTPGQGADTQYF.

To note about this clone: Compared with germline, one end of the junction differs, possibly owing to a read error. V usage is TRBV7-7 and J usage is TRBJ2-3, with D perhaps TRBD2 (5 bases). The CDR3 contains 17 residues. The germline V gene has CDR1 SSHAT and CDR2 FNYEAQ (reference sequence). CDR3 sequence: CASSLALEESGTDTQYF. In DNA, the CDR3 is TGTGCTAGCAGCTTAGCGCTTGAGGAGTCGGGCACAGATACGCAGTATTTT.

The CDR3 bases are TGTGCCAGCAGTTTATCGACCGGGACAGGCAATTACAATGAGCAGTTCTTC. It codes for CASSLSTGTGNYNEQFF. The V call is TRBV27, the J call TRBJ2-1, with TRBD1 matching over 8 bases. The CDR3 totals 17 residues. V shed 0 bases and J 4 bases; nucleotides not matched to a gene: 8. The germline V gene encodes CDR1 MNHEY and CDR2 SMNVEV (reference sequence).

This chain links TRBV29-1 with TRBJ1-5, with no clear D. Trimming took off 8 bases at V and 6 bases at J, with 23 bases between the two ends. This CDR3 contains 15 residues. Germline-derived CDR1 and CDR2 are SQVTM and ANQGSEA. The CDR3 protein is CSPAALRSHVQPQHF. The CDR3 DNA sequence: TGCAGCCCTGCAGCGTTGCGGTCCCATGTTCAGCCCCAGCATTTT.

This clone has only one observation. The chain has TRBV4-1 and TRBJ2-5, with TRBD2 matching over 13 bases. With V trimmed by 4 bases and J by 5 bases, 7 bases remained unmatched. Germline V gene sequence: CDR1 MGHRA, CDR2 YSYEKL. The CDR3 spans 16 residues. CDR3 sequence (DNA): TGCGCCAGCAGCCGCGGACTAGCGGGAGTTCGGGAGACCCAGTACTTC. Its translation: CASSRGLAGVRETQYF.

V usage is TRBV7-3 and J usage is TRBJ1-1; no reliable D call. Trimming cost V 7 bases and J 2 bases, with 11 bases left between them. CDR3 size: 13 residues. Germline values: CDR1 SGHTA, CDR2 FQGTGA. CDR3 nucleotide sequence: TGTGCCAGCATGAGCGGTTATAACACTGAAGCTTTCTTT. It encodes CASMSGYNTEAFF.

This clone was found many times. The rearrangement links TRBV4-1 to TRBJ1-1; 8 nucleotides match TRBD1. J lost 8 bases, V lost 6 bases, and 5 bases had no gene match. Germline-derived CDR1 and CDR2 are MGHRA and YSYEKL. This CDR3 has 12 residues. CDR3 coding DNA: TGCGCCAGCAGAACAACAGGGGGAGAAGCTTTCTTT. Amino acid sequence: CASRTTGGEAFF.

This clone was counted a single time. The chain combines TRBV11-3 with TRBJ2-7; tentative D call: TRBD2 (6 bases). V was cut by 0 bases and J by 7 bases, with 7 bases left in between. Germline CDR1 is SGHNT and CDR2 is YENEEA. The CDR3 sequence is 12 residues long. The CDR3, as DNA: TGTGCCAGCAGCTTAGATGGGAGGGAGCAGTACTTC. Amino acid sequence: CASSLDGREQYF.

The chain recombines TRBV12-2 with TRBJ2-3; the D call in the table, TRBD2, was not verified against the DNA. TRBV12-2 is a pseudogene locus. This CDR3 is built from 14 residues. The CDR3 coding sequence is TGTGCAAGTCGCATGCAGCCGGGACTTTATACGCAGTATTTT. This sequence encodes CASRMQPGLYTQYF.

V gene TRBV15 combines with J gene TRBJ2-1, with TRBD2 matching over 8 bases. Germline-derived CDR1 and CDR2 are LNHNV and YYDKDF (reference sequence). The CDR3 is made up of 14 amino acids. Germline trimming cut 5 bases from V and 0 bases from J; bases unmatched to any gene: 0. CDR3 sequence (DNA): TGTGCCACCAGCGCGGGAGGCTCCTACAATGAGCAGTTCTTC. Amino acids: CATSAGGSYNEQFF.

The chain combines TRBV4-2 with TRBJ2-7, with 10 bases fitting TRBD1. Germline V gives CDR1 LGHNA, CDR2 YNFKEQ. J was trimmed by 0 bases and V by 1 base; bases with no gene match: 6. CDR3 length: 17 amino acids. The DNA of the CDR3 is TGTGCCAGCAGCCAAGTCGGGACAGGGGCCGTCTCCTACGAGCAGTACTTC. Translating it yields CASSQVGTGAVSYEQYF.

This clone was counted once. V gene TRBV19 combines with J gene TRBJ2-5; 8 bases align to TRBD1. V lost 5 bases and J lost 0; bases outside the gene matches: 8. CDR3 length: 16 amino acids. CDR1 and CDR2 from the germline V gene are LNHDA and SQIVND (reference sequence). The CDR3 sequence is CASSLTGGSYQETQYF. The CDR3 DNA reads as TGTGCCAGTAGTCTCACAGGGGGATCGTACCAAGAGACCCAGTACTTC.

This clone occurred once. V usage is TRBV5-1 and J usage is TRBJ2-7, with 8 positions matching TRBD1. CDR3 length equals 14 residues. The V and J ends lost 0 bases and 9 bases, in that order; junction bases with no gene match: 8. Germline-derived CDR1 and CDR2 are SGHRS and YFSETQ. CDR3 coding DNA: TGCGCCAGCAGCTTGGGACAGGGGACTGGAGGGCAGTACTTC. It codes for CASSLGQGTGGQYF.

The chain is built from TRBV28 and TRBJ2-1, with TRBD2 identical over 8 bases. J gave up 0 bases and V 6 bases, and 7 bases lay outside the gene matches. The CDR3 spans 16 residues. CDR1 and CDR2 (germline): MDHEN, SYDVKM. The CDR3 DNA sequence: TGTGCCAGCAGACCGACTAGCGCCAGCTCCTACAATGAGCAGTTCTTC. Translating gives CASRPTSASSYNEQFF.

This chain joins TRBV23-1 and TRBJ1-2, with TRBD1 as a possible D gene (5 bases). TRBV23-1 carries the ORF label, with uncertain function. This CDR3 has 14 residues. The V end was cut by 7 bases, the J end by 8 bases, with 20 bases between. CDR3 loop: CASTLQAAKRGYTF. The CDR3 nucleotides read TGCGCCAGCACCCTACAGGCCGCTAAACGGGGCTACACCTTC.

The rearrangement links TRBV28 to TRBJ1-2; 9 positions match TRBD1. The CDR3 consists of 14 residues. Germline assignment: CDR1 MDHEN and CDR2 SYDVKM. V dropped 5 bases and J dropped 8; count of bases not matched to a gene: 9. This CDR3 reads CASSQTGGRRGYTF. The CDR3 region has the DNA TGTGCCAGCAGTCAGACAGGGGGGCGCAGGGGCTACACCTTC.

V usage is TRBV7-8 and J usage is TRBJ2-5; 10 positions agree with TRBD1. V lost 3 bases and J lost 5; bases outside the gene matches: 3. There are 14 residues in the CDR3. Germline CDR1 reads SGHVS; CDR2 reads FQNEAQ. Here the CDR3 reads CASSLTGGQETQYF. CDR3 DNA: TGTGCCAGCAGCTTGACAGGGGGCCAGGAGACCCAGTACTTC.

The CDR3 DNA is TGTGCCTGGACGGGACAGGGTTCCAACATTCAGTACTTC. It translates to CAWTGQGSNIQYF. V and J are TRBV30 and TRBJ2-4; TRBD1 matches at 9 bases. This CDR3 spans 13 amino acids. Unmatched junction bases numbered 5, after V lost 4 bases and J lost 7 bases. Germline assignment: CDR1 GTSNPN and CDR2 SVGIG (reference sequence).

As DNA, the CDR3 is TGTGCCAGCAGTGAATCTACGTTCACAGATACGCAGTATTTT. Protein sequence: CASSESTFTDTQYF. This chain connects TRBV25-1 to TRBJ2-3; D not resolved. The CDR3 contains 14 residues. Germline V gives CDR1 MGHDK, CDR2 SYGVNS. Trimming cost V 1 base and J 2 bases, with 7 bases left between them.

The chain links TRBV11-2 to TRBJ1-5; tentatively, D is TRBD1 (5 bases). V was clipped by 1 base and J by 8 bases, with 9 bases between them. This CDR3 is 13 amino acids long. Germline V lookup: CDR1 SGHAT, CDR2 FQNNGV. The CDR3: CASSLGPGEPQHF. The DNA for the CDR3 is TGTGCCAGCAGCTTAGGGCCGGGGGAGCCCCAGCATTTT.

The chain has TRBV4-1 and TRBJ1-1; perhaps TRBD1 as D (5 bases). V was cut by 3 bases and J by 3 bases, with 17 bases left in between. The CDR3 is 16 residues long. Per the germline V gene, CDR1 is MGHRA and CDR2 is YSYEKL. The CDR3 DNA follows: TGCGCCAGCAGCCAGGGACTTGCCCAGATGGACACTGAAGCTTTCTTT. As protein: CASSQGLAQMDTEAFF.

The CDR3 is CAWSREGQWGLETQYF. The CDR3 bases are TGTGCCTGGAGTCGTGAAGGACAGTGGGGTCTAGAGACCCAGTACTTC. The chain couples TRBV30 to TRBJ2-5, with a possible D match to TRBD1 (6 bases). The CDR3 spans 16 residues. Trimming cost V 2 bases and J 4 bases, with 20 bases left between them. The germline CDR1 and CDR2 sequences are GTSNPN and SVGIG (reference sequence).

This chain uses TRBV7-9 with TRBJ2-3; 13 positions match TRBD2. J lost 1 base, V lost 4 bases, and 11 bases had no gene match. This CDR3 spans 19 amino acids. Germline CDR1 reads SEHNR; CDR2 reads FQNEAQ (reference sequence). As DNA, the CDR3 is TGTGCCAGCAGCTCGCGCGCGACTAGCGGGAGGCAACGCACAGATACGCAGTATTTT. Its protein product is CASSSRATSGRQRTDTQYF.

The CDR3 sequence is CASSSKGVGGRDTIYF. As DNA, the CDR3 is TGTGCCAGCAGTTCTAAAGGTGTGGGGGGAAGAGACACCATATATTTT. This rearrangement joins TRBV28 to TRBJ1-3; D might be TRBD1 (5 bases). The V gene lost 4 bases and the J gene lost 8 bases, with 21 bases spanning the gap. The CDR3 covers 16 residues. In germline, CDR1 is MDHEN, CDR2 SYDVKM.

The chain couples TRBV2 to TRBJ2-3, with 11 nucleotides matching TRBD2. The ends lost 4 bases at V and 2 bases at J; junction bases unmatched: 2. The CDR3 loop spans 15 amino acids. Germline-derived CDR1 and CDR2 are SNHLY and FYNNEI. CDR3 amino acids: CASSVGLADTDTQYF. CDR3 nucleotide sequence: TGTGCCAGCAGTGTGGGACTAGCGGACACAGATACGCAGTATTTT.